Listed here is a single T cell receptor beta chain. No antigen is known for it. The sample is drawn from a study of OX40 agonist ivuxolimab in advanced cancers. Across the whole study: Ivuxolimab was delivered to patients intravenously every 2 weeks at doses spanning 0.01 to 10 mg/kg.

Libraries were prepared by immunoSEQ multiplex PCR; TCRdb keeps only in-frame clonotypes and omits some of them. The sample comprises some 71,000 clones, 80% to 85% of which are singletons, and about 8% rests with the top ten. Study-level findings and limits: Among the lowest peripheral clonal expansion occurred in 0.1-3.0 mg/kg partial responders. Some nonresponders additionally presented with little normalized T-cell clonal expansion. Among T cells, CD8+ cells averaged more expanded clones than CD4+ cells.

Germline V gene data show CDR1 as SGHRS and CDR2 as YFSETQ. V was shortened by 4 bases and J by 2 bases, with 3 bases between the two germline ends. The CDR3 extends over 12 amino acids. Sequences were derived from CD4+ or CD8+ T cells sorted from blood, sampled in a trial of the OX40 agonist ivuxolimab. The receptor comes from an adult with an advanced solid tumor such as melanoma, head and neck, liver or kidney cancer. The gene calls are TRBV5-1 and TRBJ2-2; D uncertain. For the CDR3, the DNA is TGCGCCAGCAGCGAAAACACCGGGGAGCTGTTTTTT. Residues: CASSENTGELFF.